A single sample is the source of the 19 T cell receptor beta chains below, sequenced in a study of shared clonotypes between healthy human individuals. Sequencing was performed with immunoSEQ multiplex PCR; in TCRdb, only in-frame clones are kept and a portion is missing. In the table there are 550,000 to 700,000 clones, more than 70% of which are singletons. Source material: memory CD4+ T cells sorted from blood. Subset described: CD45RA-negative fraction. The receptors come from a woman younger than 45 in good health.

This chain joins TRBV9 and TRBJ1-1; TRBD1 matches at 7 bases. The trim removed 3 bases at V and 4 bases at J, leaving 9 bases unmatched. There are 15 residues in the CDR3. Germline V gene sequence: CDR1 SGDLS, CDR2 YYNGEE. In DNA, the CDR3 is TGTGCCAGCAGCGGCGACCCGACAGGGTCCACTGAAGCTTTCTTT. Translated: CASSGDPTGSTEAFF.

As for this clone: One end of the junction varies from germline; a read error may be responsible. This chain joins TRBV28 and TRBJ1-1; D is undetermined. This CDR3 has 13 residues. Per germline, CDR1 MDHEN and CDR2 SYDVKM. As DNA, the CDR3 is TGTGCCAGCATTTTAAATAAAAACACTGAAGCTTTCTTT. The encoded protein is CASILNKNTEAFF.

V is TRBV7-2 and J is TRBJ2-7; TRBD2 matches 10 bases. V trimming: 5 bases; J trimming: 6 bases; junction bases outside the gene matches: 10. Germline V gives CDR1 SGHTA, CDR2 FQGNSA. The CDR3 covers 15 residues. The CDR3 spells CASSKTSGPTSEQYF. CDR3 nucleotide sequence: TGTGCCAGCAGCAAGACTAGCGGGCCGACGTCCGAGCAGTACTTC.

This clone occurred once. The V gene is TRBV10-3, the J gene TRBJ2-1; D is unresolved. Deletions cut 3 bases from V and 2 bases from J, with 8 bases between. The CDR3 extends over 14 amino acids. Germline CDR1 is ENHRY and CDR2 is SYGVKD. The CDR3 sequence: CAISDASPYNEQFF. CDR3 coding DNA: TGTGCCATCAGTGATGCTAGTCCCTACAATGAGCAGTTCTTC.

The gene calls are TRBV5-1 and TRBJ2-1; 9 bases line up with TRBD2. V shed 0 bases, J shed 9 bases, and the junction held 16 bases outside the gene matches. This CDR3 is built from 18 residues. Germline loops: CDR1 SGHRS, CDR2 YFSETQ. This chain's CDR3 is CASSLGVRRREGRGEQFF. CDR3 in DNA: TGCGCCAGCAGCTTGGGAGTACGAAGGCGGGAGGGCCGAGGTGAGCAGTTCTTC.

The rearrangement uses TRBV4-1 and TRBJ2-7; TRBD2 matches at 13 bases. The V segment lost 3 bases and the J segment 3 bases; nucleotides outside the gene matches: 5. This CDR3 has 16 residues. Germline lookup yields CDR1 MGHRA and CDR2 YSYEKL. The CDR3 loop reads CASSQLGTSGIYEQYF. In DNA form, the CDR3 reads TGCGCCAGCAGCCAGCTGGGGACTAGCGGGATCTACGAGCAGTACTTC.

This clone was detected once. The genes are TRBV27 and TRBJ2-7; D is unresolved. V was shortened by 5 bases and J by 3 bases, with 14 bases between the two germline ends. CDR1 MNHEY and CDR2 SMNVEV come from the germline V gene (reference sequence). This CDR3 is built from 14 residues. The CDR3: CASSIRPLHYEQYF. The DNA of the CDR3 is TGTGCCAGCAGTATAAGGCCCCTTCACTACGAGCAGTACTTC.

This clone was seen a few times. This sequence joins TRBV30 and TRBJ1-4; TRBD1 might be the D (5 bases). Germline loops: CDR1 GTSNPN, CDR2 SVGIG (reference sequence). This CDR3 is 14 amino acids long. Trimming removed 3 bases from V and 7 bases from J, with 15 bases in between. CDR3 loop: CAWSTGGLGEKLFF. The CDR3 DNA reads TGTGCCTGGAGCACTGGGGGGTTAGGTGAAAAACTGTTTTTT.

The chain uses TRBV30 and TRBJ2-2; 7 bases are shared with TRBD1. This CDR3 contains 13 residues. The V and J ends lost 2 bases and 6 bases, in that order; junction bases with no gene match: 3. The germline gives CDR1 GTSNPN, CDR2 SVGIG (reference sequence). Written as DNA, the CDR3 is TGTGCCTGGAGTCCCCAGGGGGCCGGGGAGCTGTTTTTT. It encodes CAWSPQGAGELFF. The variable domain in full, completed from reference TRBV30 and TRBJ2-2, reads SQTIHQWPATLVQPVGSPLSLECTVEGTSNPNLYWYRQAAGRGLQLLFYSVGIGQISSEVPQNLSASRPQDRQFILSSKKLLLSDSGFYLCAWSPQGAGELFFGEGSRLTVL.

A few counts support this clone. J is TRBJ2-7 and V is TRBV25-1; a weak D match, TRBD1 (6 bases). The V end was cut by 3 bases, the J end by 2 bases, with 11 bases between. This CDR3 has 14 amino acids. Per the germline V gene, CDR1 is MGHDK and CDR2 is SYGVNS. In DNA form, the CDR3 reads TGTGCCAGCAGTGAGGTACAGGGACCCTACGAGCAGTACTTC. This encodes CASSEVQGPYEQYF.

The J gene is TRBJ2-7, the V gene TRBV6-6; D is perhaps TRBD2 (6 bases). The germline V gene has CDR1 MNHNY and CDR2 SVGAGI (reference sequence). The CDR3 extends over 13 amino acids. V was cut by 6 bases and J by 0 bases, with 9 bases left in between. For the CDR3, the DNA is TGTGCCAGCAGAACGACTAGCTCCTACGAGCAGTACTTC. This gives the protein CASRTTSSYEQYF.

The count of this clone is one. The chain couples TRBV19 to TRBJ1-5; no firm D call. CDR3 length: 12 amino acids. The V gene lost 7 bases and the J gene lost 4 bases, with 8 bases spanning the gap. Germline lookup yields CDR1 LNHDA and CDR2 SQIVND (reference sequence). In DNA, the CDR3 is TGTGCCAGTAATTTGGTTAATCAGCCCCAGCATTTT. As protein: CASNLVNQPQHF.

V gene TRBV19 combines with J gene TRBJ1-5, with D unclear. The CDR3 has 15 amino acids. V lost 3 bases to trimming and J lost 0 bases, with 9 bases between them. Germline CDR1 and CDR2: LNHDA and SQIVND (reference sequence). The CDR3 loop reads CASSIPANSNQPQHF. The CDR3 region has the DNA TGTGCCAGTAGTATCCCAGCAAATAGCAATCAGCCCCAGCATTTT.

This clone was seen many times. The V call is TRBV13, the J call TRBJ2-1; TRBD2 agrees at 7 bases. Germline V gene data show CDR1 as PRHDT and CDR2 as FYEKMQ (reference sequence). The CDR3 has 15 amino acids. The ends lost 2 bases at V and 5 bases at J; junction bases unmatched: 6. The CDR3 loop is CASSLPSGNDNEQFF. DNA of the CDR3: TGTGCCAGCAGCTTACCCAGCGGGAATGACAATGAGCAGTTCTTC.

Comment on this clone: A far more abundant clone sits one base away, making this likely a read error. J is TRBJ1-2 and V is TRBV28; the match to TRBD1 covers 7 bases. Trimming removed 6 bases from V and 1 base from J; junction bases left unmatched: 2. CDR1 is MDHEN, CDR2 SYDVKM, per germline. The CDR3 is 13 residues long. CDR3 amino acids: CASRRDSNYGYTF. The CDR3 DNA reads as TGTGCCAGCAGGCGGGACAGTAACTATGGCTACACCTTC.

As DNA, the CDR3 is TGTGCCTTTCAACTAGCGGGGGGGATCCTCCAAGAGACCCAGTACTTC. This gives the protein CAFQLAGGILQETQYF. The rearrangement links TRBV30 to TRBJ2-5, with TRBD2 matching over 13 bases. There are 16 residues in the CDR3. V gave up 7 bases and J gave up 1 base; unmatched junction bases: 9. Germline CDR1 reads GTSNPN; CDR2 reads SVGIG (reference sequence).

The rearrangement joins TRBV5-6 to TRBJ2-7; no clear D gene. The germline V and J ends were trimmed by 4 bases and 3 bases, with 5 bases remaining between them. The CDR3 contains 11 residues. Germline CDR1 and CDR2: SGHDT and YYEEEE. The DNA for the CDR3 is TGTGCCAGCAGCGCGGACTACGAGCAGTACTTC. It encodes CASSADYEQYF.

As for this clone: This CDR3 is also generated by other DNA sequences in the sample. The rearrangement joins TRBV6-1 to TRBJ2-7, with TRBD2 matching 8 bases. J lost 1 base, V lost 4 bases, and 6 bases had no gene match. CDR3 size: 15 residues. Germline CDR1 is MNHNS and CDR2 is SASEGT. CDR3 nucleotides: TGTGCCAGCAGTGGTAGCGGGGTTGGGTCCTACGAGCAGTACTTC. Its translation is CASSGSGVGSYEQYF.

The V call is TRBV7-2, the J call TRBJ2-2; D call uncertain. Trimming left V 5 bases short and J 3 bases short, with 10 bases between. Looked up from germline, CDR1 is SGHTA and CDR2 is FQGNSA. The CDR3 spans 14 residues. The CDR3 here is CASSTGFHTGELFF. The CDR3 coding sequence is TGTGCCAGCAGCACCGGGTTTCACACCGGGGAGCTGTTTTTT.